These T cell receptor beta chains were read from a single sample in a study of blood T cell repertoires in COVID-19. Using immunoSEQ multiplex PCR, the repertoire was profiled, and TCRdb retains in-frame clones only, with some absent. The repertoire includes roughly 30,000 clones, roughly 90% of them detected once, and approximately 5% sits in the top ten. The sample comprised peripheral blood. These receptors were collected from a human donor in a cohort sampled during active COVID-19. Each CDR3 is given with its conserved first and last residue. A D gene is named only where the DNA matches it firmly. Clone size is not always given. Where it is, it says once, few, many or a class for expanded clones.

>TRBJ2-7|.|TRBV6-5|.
CASGVQGLYEQYF
TGTGCCAGCGGCGTACAGGGTCTCTACGAGCAGTACTTC
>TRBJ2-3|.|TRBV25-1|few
CASHTSGTFGDTQYF
TGTGCCAGCCACACTTCAGGCACATTTGGAGATACGCAGTATTTT
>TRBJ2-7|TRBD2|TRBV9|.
CASSPYGGAGEQYF
TGTGCCAGCAGCCCGTACGGGGGGGCCGGCGAGCAGTACTTC
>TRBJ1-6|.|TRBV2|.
CASSDAPEEYNSPLHF
TGTGCCAGCAGTGACGCGCCGGAGGAATATAATTCACCCCTCCACTTT
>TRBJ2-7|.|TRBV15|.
CATSGGDIEQYF
TGTGCCACCAGCGGGGGGGACATCGAGCAGTACTTC
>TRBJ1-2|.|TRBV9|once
CASSPREGTTYGYTF
TGTGCCAGCAGCCCCCGGGAGGGGACTACCTATGGCTACACCTTC
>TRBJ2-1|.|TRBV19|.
CASSRDLGTPEQFF
TGTGCCAGTAGTCGCGACTTAGGGACTCCTGAGCAGTTCTTC
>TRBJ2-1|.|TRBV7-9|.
CASSLVEPPGNEQFF
TGTGCCAGCAGCTTAGTCGAGCCGCCTGGCAATGAGCAGTTCTTC
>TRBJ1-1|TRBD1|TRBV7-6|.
CASSLATGGLGTEAFF
TGTGCCAGCAGCTTAGCGACAGGGGGATTGGGAACTGAAGCTTTCTTT
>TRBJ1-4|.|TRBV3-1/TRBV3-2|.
CASSQDRPATNEKLFF
TGTGCCAGCAGCCAAGACAGGCCAGCAACTAATGAAAAACTGTTTTTT
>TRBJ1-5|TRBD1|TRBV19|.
CASRTGGQPQHF
TGTGCCAGTAGAACAGGGGGTCAGCCCCAGCATTTT
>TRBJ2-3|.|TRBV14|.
CASSPDPLATQYF
TGTGCCAGCAGCCCAGATCCTCTGGCTACGCAGTATTTT
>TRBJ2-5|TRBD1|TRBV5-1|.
CASSPRDSQETQYF
TGCGCCAGCAGCCCCCGGGACAGCCAAGAGACCCAGTACTTC
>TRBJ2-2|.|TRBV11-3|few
CASSYRQGGTGELFF
TGTGCCAGCAGCTATAGACAGGGAGGCACCGGGGAGCTGTTTTTT
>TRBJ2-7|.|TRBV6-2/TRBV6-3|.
CASSEGAYEQYF
TGTGCCAGCAGCGAGGGGGCCTACGAGCAGTACTTC
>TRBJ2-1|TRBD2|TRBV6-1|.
CASSEAGGGLYNEQFF
TGTGCCAGCAGTGAAGCTGGCGGGGGGCTATACAATGAGCAGTTCTTC
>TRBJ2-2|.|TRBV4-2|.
CASSHGQENTGELFF
TGTGCCAGCAGCCATGGGCAGGAGAACACCGGGGAGCTGTTTTTT
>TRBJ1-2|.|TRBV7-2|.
CASSLGFQSGYTF
TGTGCCAGCAGCTTAGGATTCCAGTCCGGCTACACCTTC
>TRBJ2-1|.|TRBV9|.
CASSVEQGDNEQFF
TGTGCCAGCAGCGTAGAGCAGGGCGATAATGAGCAGTTCTTC
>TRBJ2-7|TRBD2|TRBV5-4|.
CASSQPGRYEQYF
TGTGCCAGCAGCCAGCCCGGGAGGTACGAGCAGTACTTC
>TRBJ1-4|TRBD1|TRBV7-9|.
CASSFRGTREKLFF
TGTGCCAGCAGCTTCAGGGGGACACGCGAAAAACTGTTTTTT
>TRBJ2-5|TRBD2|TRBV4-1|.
CASSQGRTSGRQETQYF
TGCGCCAGCAGCCAGGGTAGGACTAGCGGGAGACAAGAGACCCAGTACTTC
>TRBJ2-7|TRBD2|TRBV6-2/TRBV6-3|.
CASSYRKLAGYEQYF
TGTGCCAGCAGTTACCGAAAACTAGCGGGCTACGAGCAGTACTTC
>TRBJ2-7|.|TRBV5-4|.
CASSLVGKNYEQYF
TGTGCCAGCAGCTTGGTTGGCAAGAACTACGAGCAGTACTTC
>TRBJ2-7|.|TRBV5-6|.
CASSYLVLGVTYEQYF
TGTGCCAGCAGCTACCTCGTGTTAGGGGTTACCTACGAGCAGTACTTC
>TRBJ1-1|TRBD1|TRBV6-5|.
CASRRDRGLGAEAFF
TGTGCCAGCAGGAGGGACAGGGGGCTCGGGGCTGAAGCTTTCTTT
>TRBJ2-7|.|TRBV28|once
CASSLSTNSYEQYF
TGTGCCAGCAGTTTATCTACTAACTCCTACGAGCAGTACTTC